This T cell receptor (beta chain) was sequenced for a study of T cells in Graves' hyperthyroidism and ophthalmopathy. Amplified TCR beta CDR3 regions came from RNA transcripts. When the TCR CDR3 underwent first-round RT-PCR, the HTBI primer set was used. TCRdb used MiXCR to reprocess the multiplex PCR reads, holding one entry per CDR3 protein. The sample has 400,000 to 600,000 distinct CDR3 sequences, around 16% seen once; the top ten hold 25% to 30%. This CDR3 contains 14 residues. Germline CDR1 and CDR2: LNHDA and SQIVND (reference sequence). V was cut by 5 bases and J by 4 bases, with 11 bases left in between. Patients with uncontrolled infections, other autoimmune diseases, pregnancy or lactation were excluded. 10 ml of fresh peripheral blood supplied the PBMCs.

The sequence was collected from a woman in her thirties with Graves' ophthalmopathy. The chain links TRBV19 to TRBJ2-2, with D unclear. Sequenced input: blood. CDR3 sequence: CASSYEGTTGELFF. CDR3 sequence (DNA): TGTGCCAGTAGTTACGAAGGTACCACCGGGGAGCTGTTTTTT.